The rows below give T cell receptor beta chains drawn from one sample of a study of blood T cell repertoires in COVID-19. Sequencing was performed with immunoSEQ multiplex PCR; in TCRdb, only in-frame clones are kept and a portion is missing. The sample records some 490,000 clones, 75% to 90% being singletons. The sample taken for sequencing was PBMCs or T cells enriched from blood (not recorded which). The receptors here all came from a woman aged 60-75 years who had recovered from COVID-19. CDR3s include the opening cysteine and the closing phenylalanine or tryptophan. Each record gives: clone size, D gene, CDR3 length, J gene, V gene, CDR3 DNA, CDR3 protein. The D gene is left open where the match is weak. Only some rows state a clone size, as once, few, many or a class for expanded clones.

abundance: NA; d_gene: NA; len: 12; j_gene: TRBJ1-2; v_gene: TRBV24-1; CDR3nt: TGTGCCACCAGTGATGCAGGGTACGGCTACACCTTC; CDR3aa: CATSDAGYGYTF
abundance: once; d_gene: TRBD2; len: 13; j_gene: TRBJ2-5; v_gene: TRBV6-5; CDR3nt: TGTGCCAGCAGCCAGGGAGGGATGAAGACCCAGTACTTC; CDR3aa: CASSQGGMKTQYF
abundance: NA; d_gene: NA; len: 16; j_gene: TRBJ1-2; v_gene: TRBV19; CDR3nt: TGTGCCAGTAGTATAGACGGGAGCCGTCACCCCTATGGCTACACCTTC; CDR3aa: CASSIDGSRHPYGYTF
abundance: once; d_gene: NA; len: 15; j_gene: TRBJ2-3; v_gene: TRBV4-1; CDR3nt: TGCGCCAGCAGCCAGGGGGACTCGAACACAGATACGCAGTATTTT; CDR3aa: CASSQGDSNTDTQYF
abundance: once; d_gene: TRBD2; len: 16; j_gene: TRBJ2-3; v_gene: TRBV2; CDR3nt: TGTGCCAGCAGTGAGCTAGCGGGGTACCCCACAGATACGCAGTATTTT; CDR3aa: CASSELAGYPTDTQYF
abundance: NA; d_gene: NA; len: 14; j_gene: TRBJ2-2; v_gene: TRBV24-1; CDR3nt: TGTGCCACCAGTGATTTCGGGGGAACCGGGGAGCTGTTTTTT; CDR3aa: CATSDFGGTGELFF
abundance: NA; d_gene: NA; len: 13; j_gene: TRBJ2-3; v_gene: TRBV24-1; CDR3nt: TGTGCCACCAGTGATGCACTAGGGTTGGCGCAGTATTTT; CDR3aa: CATSDALGLAQYF
abundance: NA; d_gene: NA; len: 14; j_gene: TRBJ1-2; v_gene: TRBV6-5; CDR3nt: TGTGCCGCCTTAGGTCGGGGACTGACCTATGGCTACACCTTC; CDR3aa: CAALGRGLTYGYTF
abundance: NA; d_gene: NA; len: 16; j_gene: TRBJ2-5; v_gene: TRBV19; CDR3nt: TGTGCCAGTAGTTTTACGCGGGCACCACCACAAGAGACCCAGTACTTC; CDR3aa: CASSFTRAPPQETQYF
abundance: NA; d_gene: NA; len: 15; j_gene: TRBJ2-2; v_gene: TRBV7-6; CDR3nt: TGTGCCAGCAGCTTAGTCGACAGCCACACCGGGGAGCTGTTTTTT; CDR3aa: CASSLVDSHTGELFF
abundance: NA; d_gene: NA; len: 12; j_gene: TRBJ1-5; v_gene: TRBV7-2; CDR3nt: TGTGCCAGCAGCTTAAACGGGGTAGCCCAGCATTTT; CDR3aa: CASSLNGVAQHF
abundance: NA; d_gene: NA; len: 16; j_gene: TRBJ1-2; v_gene: TRBV27; CDR3nt: TGTGCCAGCGGGTTGGCCGCCCAGGGTTATAACTATGGCTACACCTTC; CDR3aa: CASGLAAQGYNYGYTF
abundance: NA; d_gene: NA; len: 17; j_gene: TRBJ1-2; v_gene: TRBV7-9; CDR3nt: TGTGCCAGCAGCTTGGGGGCGGGCGGACGGTACAACTATGGCTACACCTTC; CDR3aa: CASSLGAGGRYNYGYTF
abundance: NA; d_gene: NA; len: 15; j_gene: TRBJ1-5; v_gene: TRBV21-1; CDR3nt: TGTGCCAGCAGCAACCGGGACAGGGATTTTCAGCCCCAGCATTTT; CDR3aa: CASSNRDRDFQPQHF
abundance: NA; d_gene: TRBD1; len: 16; j_gene: TRBJ1-3; v_gene: TRBV6-5; CDR3nt: TGTGCCAGCAGTTACGGACAGGGTTACTCTGGAAACACCATATATTTT; CDR3aa: CASSYGQGYSGNTIYF
abundance: NA; d_gene: TRBD1; len: 15; j_gene: TRBJ2-3; v_gene: TRBV15; CDR3nt: TGTGCCACCAGCAGAGGGACCGGGACAGCAGATACGCAGTATTTT; CDR3aa: CATSRGTGTADTQYF
abundance: NA; d_gene: NA; len: 14; j_gene: TRBJ2-7; v_gene: TRBV11-3; CDR3nt: TGTGCCAGCAGCCAAACAGGGGGGGCCTACGAGCAGTACTTC; CDR3aa: CASSQTGGAYEQYF
abundance: once; d_gene: NA; len: 13; j_gene: TRBJ1-1; v_gene: TRBV19; CDR3nt: TGTGCCAGTACCCCCGAGGCTTTCCCTGAAGCTTTCTTT; CDR3aa: CASTPEAFPEAFF
abundance: NA; d_gene: NA; len: 13; j_gene: TRBJ1-2; v_gene: TRBV6-5; CDR3nt: TGTGCCAGCAGTCCCCCCTCCGTCCAGGGCTACACCTTC; CDR3aa: CASSPPSVQGYTF
abundance: NA; d_gene: TRBD1; len: 12; j_gene: TRBJ2-1; v_gene: TRBV7-8; CDR3nt: TGTGCCAGCAGCTCGACAGGGAATGAGCAGTTCTTC; CDR3aa: CASSSTGNEQFF
abundance: NA; d_gene: TRBD1; len: 18; j_gene: TRBJ1-2; v_gene: TRBV5-1; CDR3nt: TGCGCCAGCAGCCCCGACTTTGGGGCGGTCTGGGACAGAGGGGGCTACACCTTC; CDR3aa: CASSPDFGAVWDRGGYTF
abundance: NA; d_gene: NA; len: 18; j_gene: TRBJ2-1; v_gene: TRBV5-1; CDR3nt: TGCGCCAGCAGCTTGGAGGAGCTACTAGCCCGTCCCTACAATGAGCAGTTCTTC; CDR3aa: CASSLEELLARPYNEQFF
abundance: NA; d_gene: TRBD1; len: 14; j_gene: TRBJ1-4; v_gene: TRBV5-1; CDR3nt: TGCGCCAGCAGCCCCGGGACAGAAAATGAAAAACTGTTTTTT; CDR3aa: CASSPGTENEKLFF
abundance: NA; d_gene: TRBD1; len: 11; j_gene: TRBJ2-5; v_gene: TRBV20-1; CDR3nt: TGCAGTGCTGTCAACGACAGGGGGGAGTACTTC; CDR3aa: CSAVNDRGEYF
abundance: NA; d_gene: NA; len: 11; j_gene: TRBJ2-1; v_gene: TRBV30; CDR3nt: TGTGCCTGGAGTGTACAGGGTGAGCAGTTCTTC; CDR3aa: CAWSVQGEQFF